This T cell receptor (beta chain) was found in a study of shared clonotypes between healthy human individuals. Study information: The cohort comprised a couple of women and a few men. Their ages spanned 18 to 49 years. Each donor had three CD4 naive, three CD4 memory, two CD8 naive and one CD8 memory plate.

Data came from immunoSEQ multiplex PCR; TCRdb stores just in-frame clones and leaves some out. The table has some 660,000 clones, 60% to 75% seen once; the top ten hold around 2%. Looked up from germline, CDR1 is MNHNY and CDR2 is SVGAGI (reference sequence). The CDR3 length is 15 residues. Unmatched junction bases numbered 1, after V lost 4 bases and J lost 5 bases. A note on this clone: Its specificity is unknown.

The donors, healthy adults who were HIV-negative, had experienced no recent acute infections or vaccinations. General study results and limits: With a handful of donors compared, around 5.4% of naive CD4 clonotypes were shared.

Sequenced material: memory CD4+ T cells sorted from blood. The sample's subset: CD45RA-negative fraction. The receptor was isolated from a woman aged 25 to 39 in good health. V gene TRBV6-6 combines with J gene TRBJ2-4; 14 bases fit TRBD2. This CDR3 is CASSWGLAGENIQYF. The CDR3 DNA is TGTGCCAGCAGTTGGGGACTAGCGGGAGAAAACATTCAGTACTTC.